The 29 T cell receptor beta chains below all came from one sample that was sequenced in a study of cytomegalovirus exposure and HLA in healthy donors. The PCR used 60 Vbeta and 13 Jbeta primers. Data came from immunoSEQ multiplex PCR; TCRdb stores just in-frame clones and leaves some out. The table shows roughly 120,000 clones, with 82% occurring only once. The source material was PBMCs. The receptors were sampled from a male donor in good health and CMV-seropositive.

The chain combines TRBV19 with TRBJ1-5, with TRBD1 matching 8 bases. The CDR3 is 12 amino acids. Germline V gene lookup returns CDR1 LNHDA and CDR2 SQIVND (reference sequence). V shed 7 bases, J shed 6 bases, and the junction held 2 bases outside the gene matches. The CDR3 reads CASTDRAQPQHF. The CDR3 DNA reads as TGTGCCAGTACGGACAGGGCTCAGCCCCAGCATTTT.

The genes are TRBV7-2 and TRBJ2-6; maybe TRBD1 (5 bases). CDR1 is SGHTA, CDR2 FQGNSA, per germline. The CDR3 spans 15 residues. V lost 5 bases and J lost 0, with 8 bases in between. Written as DNA, the CDR3 is TGTGCCAGCAGCCTAAGGGGCTCTGGGGCCAACGTCCTGACTTTC. This encodes CASSLRGSGANVLTF.

This clone was observed a few times. CDR3 loop: CASSPGTSASYEQYF. The CDR3 nucleotides are TGTGCCAGCAGCCCAGGGACTAGCGCCTCCTACGAGCAGTACTTC. The genes are TRBV13 and TRBJ2-7; TRBD2 matches 10 bases. Germline loops: CDR1 PRHDT, CDR2 FYEKMQ (reference sequence). This CDR3 is built from 15 residues. Trimming removed 5 bases from V and 0 bases from J; junction bases left unmatched: 4.

The chain combines TRBV10-3 with TRBJ1-1; D gene unclear. V was cut by 0 bases and J by 5 bases, with 19 bases left in between. Germline V gives CDR1 ENHRY, CDR2 SYGVKD. The CDR3 sequence is 17 residues long. CDR3 nucleotide sequence: TGTGCCATCAGTGAGTCGGGAGCAGGTCTCACGAAAACTGAAGCTTTCTTT. Protein sequence: CAISESGAGLTKTEAFF.

This chain uses TRBV7-9 with TRBJ2-6, with 7 positions matching TRBD1. The CDR3 covers 16 residues. With V trimmed by 5 bases and J by 4 bases, 8 bases remained unmatched. Germline V gives CDR1 SEHNR, CDR2 FQNEAQ (reference sequence). CDR3 DNA: TGTGCCAGCAGCACGACTACAGGGGCCGGGGCCAACGTCCTGACTTTC. It specifies CASSTTTGAGANVLTF. Full variable domain (remainder filled in from reference TRBV7-9 and TRBJ2-6): DTGVSQNPRHKITKRGQNVTFRCDPISEHNRLYWYRQTLGQGPEFLTYFQNEAQLEKSRLLSDRFSAERPKGSFSTLEIQRTEQGDSAMYLCASSTTTGAGANVLTFGAGSRLTVL.

The J gene is TRBJ1-5, the V gene TRBV4-3, with D unresolved. Trimming took 1 base from V and 6 from J, leaving 7 bases between them. Germline CDR1 and CDR2: LGHNA and YSLEER. There are 13 residues in the CDR3. This CDR3 is CASSQAPRQPQHF. The CDR3 bases are TGCGCCAGCAGCCAAGCACCGCGTCAGCCCCAGCATTTT.

The rearrangement uses TRBV29-1 and TRBJ2-7; D might be TRBD1 (6 bases). The CDR3 contains 11 residues. Trimming left V 5 bases short and J 7 bases short, with 12 bases between. Germline V gene data show CDR1 as SQVTM and CDR2 as ANQGSEA. The CDR3 loop reads CSVLRQAEQYF. The CDR3 DNA sequence: TGCAGCGTTCTGCGACAGGCAGAGCAGTACTTC.

V and J are TRBV13 and TRBJ1-1; D is perhaps TRBD1 (5 bases). The V and J ends lost 5 bases and 0 bases respectively, with 16 bases between them. The CDR3 covers 16 residues. Per germline, CDR1 PRHDT and CDR2 FYEKMQ (reference sequence). The CDR3 reads CASSPVGGTMNTEAFF. Written as DNA, the CDR3 is TGTGCCAGCAGCCCAGTCGGGGGGACTATGAACACTGAAGCTTTCTTT.

This clone came up once. The chain couples TRBV27 to TRBJ1-3, with a possible D match to TRBD1 (6 bases). The CDR3 runs to 15 residues. Between the trimmed V and J ends, which lost 2 bases and 3 bases, there was a span of 11 bases. Germline V gene lookup returns CDR1 MNHEY and CDR2 SMNVEV (reference sequence). CDR3 in DNA: TGTGCCAGCAGTTTAGACGGGACAATTGGAAACACCATATATTTT. Its protein is CASSLDGTIGNTIYF.

The chain employs TRBV10-1 and TRBJ2-1; perhaps TRBD2 as D (6 bases). The CDR3 sequence is 15 residues long. Germline loops: CDR1 WNHNN, CDR2 SYGVQD (reference sequence). Trimming pared 6 bases from V and 5 bases from J, leaving 17 bases between. This CDR3 is CASSYRQGGHNEQFF. CDR3 bases: TGCGCCAGCAGCTACAGGCAGGGAGGACACAATGAGCAGTTCTTC.

J is TRBJ2-1 and V is TRBV7-9; D remains ambiguous. Germline CDR1 SEHNR, CDR2 FQNEAQ (reference sequence). V was pared by 2 bases and J by 3 bases, with 11 bases between. The CDR3 runs to 15 residues. CDR3 loop: CASSLNLPHYNEQFF. DNA for the CDR3: TGTGCCAGCAGCTTAAACTTACCCCACTACAATGAGCAGTTCTTC.

This chain joins TRBV13 and TRBJ2-5; TRBD2 matches at 7 bases. This CDR3 is built from 15 residues. V dropped 5 bases and J dropped 2; count of bases not matched to a gene: 8. Germline V lookup: CDR1 PRHDT, CDR2 FYEKMQ (reference sequence). The CDR3 region has the DNA TGTGCCAGCAGCACCCAACTAGCGCCACAAGAGACCCAGTACTTC. Protein: CASSTQLAPQETQYF.

J is TRBJ2-2 and V is TRBV5-1; 9 nucleotides line up with TRBD2. Germline-derived CDR1 and CDR2 are SGHRS and YFSETQ. CDR3 size: 18 residues. V lost 2 bases and J lost 7; bases outside the gene matches: 15. DNA for the CDR3: TGCGCCAGCAGCTTTGGACTAGCGCAGGGGGGCAGCGTCGGGGAGCTGTTTTTT. This encodes CASSFGLAQGGSVGELFF.

The chain joins TRBV18 to TRBJ2-5, with D hard to call. Trimming took 3 bases from V and 2 from J, leaving 16 bases between them. Germline V gene lookup returns CDR1 KGHSH and CDR2 LQKENI. This CDR3 comprises 16 residues. The CDR3 is CASSPRQATDQETQYF. CDR3 bases: TGTGCCAGCTCACCCCGCCAGGCGACCGATCAAGAGACCCAGTACTTC.

The chain recombines TRBV19 with TRBJ1-5; perhaps TRBD1 as D (5 bases). This CDR3 is built from 13 residues. Germline V CDR1 and CDR2: LNHDA, SQIVND (reference sequence). Trimming pared 4 bases from V and 5 bases from J, leaving 9 bases between. CDR3 sequence reads: CASSKQADQPQHF. CDR3 coding DNA: TGTGCCAGTAGTAAACAGGCTGATCAGCCCCAGCATTTT.

The chain combines TRBV7-3 with TRBJ2-3; 7 bases are shared with TRBD1. V lost 5 bases and J lost 0; bases outside the gene matches: 2. Germline V lookup: CDR1 SGHTA, CDR2 FQGTGA. This CDR3 contains 14 residues. DNA of the CDR3: TGTGCCAGCAGCATGGACAGGAGCACAGATACGCAGTATTTT. Translating it yields CASSMDRSTDTQYF.

This rearrangement joins TRBV5-1 to TRBJ2-7; tentatively, D is TRBD1 (6 bases). V lost 3 bases to trimming and J lost 6 bases, with 13 bases between them. Germline V gives CDR1 SGHRS, CDR2 YFSETQ. The CDR3 has 13 residues. As DNA, the CDR3 is TGCGCCAGCAGCTGGGGGCCCTTCGGCGAGCAGTACTTC. This translates into CASSWGPFGEQYF.

The chain is built from TRBV5-5 and TRBJ2-3; tentatively, D is TRBD2 (6 bases). The CDR3 extends over 16 amino acids. V lost 4 bases and J lost 2, with 17 bases in between. Germline V CDR1 and CDR2: SGHKS, YYEKEE (reference sequence). This CDR3 reads CASSLRTSPATDTQYF. The CDR3 bases are TGTGCCAGCAGCCTTCGCACTAGCCCCGCCACAGATACGCAGTATTTT.

The gene calls are TRBV15 and TRBJ1-2; 9 bases are shared with TRBD1. V shed 2 bases, J shed 4 bases, and the junction held 2 bases outside the gene matches. Germline V gives CDR1 LNHNV, CDR2 YYDKDF (reference sequence). This CDR3 has 14 residues. CDR3 sequence: CATSRWGQGYGYTF. The CDR3 DNA follows: TGTGCCACCAGCAGATGGGGACAGGGCTATGGCTACACCTTC.

This chain links TRBV6-5 with TRBJ2-7, with a weak D call TRBD2 (5 bases). Looked up from germline, CDR1 is MNHEY and CDR2 is SVGAGI. V was clipped by 2 bases and J by 3 bases, with 11 bases between them. The CDR3 spans 14 residues. This CDR3 is CASSYPTRGYEQYF. In nucleotides, the CDR3 is TGTGCCAGCAGTTACCCAACTAGAGGCTACGAGCAGTACTTC.

J is TRBJ2-1 and V is TRBV30; 7 positions agree with TRBD1. There are 13 residues in the CDR3. Germline-derived CDR1 and CDR2 are GTSNPN and SVGIG (reference sequence). V dropped 4 bases and J dropped 6; count of bases not matched to a gene: 6. The CDR3 loop reads CAWTRQGFNEQFF. The CDR3 DNA reads TGTGCCTGGACAAGACAGGGATTCAATGAGCAGTTCTTC.

The chain employs TRBV18 and TRBJ2-5; maybe TRBD2 (5 bases). V lost 3 bases and J 5 bases, leaving 13 bases between the germline ends. Germline CDR1 and CDR2: KGHSH and LQKENI. The CDR3 is made up of 14 amino acids. This chain's CDR3 is CASSPRAPGETQYF. The CDR3 DNA is TGTGCCAGCTCACCCCGGGCCCCGGGGGAGACCCAGTACTTC.

The chain links TRBV2 to TRBJ2-7, with 9 bases identical to TRBD1. With V trimmed by 1 base and J by 0 bases, 4 bases remained unmatched. The CDR3 covers 16 residues. Germline V gene sequence: CDR1 SNHLY, CDR2 FYNNEI. The CDR3 nucleotides are TGTGCCAGCAGTGAAGGGGGGACAGGGAGCTCCTACGAGCAGTACTTC. This codes for CASSEGGTGSSYEQYF.

This clone was seen a single time. The chain combines TRBV5-6 with TRBJ2-7; D ambiguous. V was clipped by 4 bases and J by 2 bases, with 4 bases between them. This CDR3 is 11 amino acids long. Germline CDR1 reads SGHDT; CDR2 reads YYEEEE. The CDR3 spells CASSRAYEQYF. The CDR3 DNA sequence: TGTGCCAGCAGCCGCGCCTACGAGCAGTACTTC. Looking up the rest from reference TRBV5-6 and TRBJ2-7 gives the full variable domain: DAGVTQSPTHLIKTRGQQVTLRCSPKSGHDTVSWYQQALGQGPQFIFQYYEEEERQRGNFPDRFSGHQFPNYSSELNVNALLLGDSALYLCASSRAYEQYFGPGTRLTVT.

The chain is built from TRBV6-6 and TRBJ2-1, with D tentatively TRBD2 (6 bases). Looked up from germline, CDR1 is MNHNY and CDR2 is SVGAGI (reference sequence). The CDR3 totals 12 residues. V was cut by 11 bases and J by 6 bases, with 14 bases left in between. In DNA form, the CDR3 reads TGTGCCGGAGGGAGGTCCCCCAATGAGCAGTTCTTC. It yields the protein CAGGRSPNEQFF.

J is TRBJ2-5 and V is TRBV19; TRBD2 might be the D (6 bases). In germline, CDR1 is LNHDA, CDR2 SQIVND (reference sequence). The V and J ends lost 3 bases and 3 bases respectively, with 20 bases between them. The length of the CDR3 is 17 residues. CDR3 sequence (DNA): TGTGCCAGTAGTATGCCCACCGGTGGGGGGATGAAAGAGACCCAGTACTTC. Translating it yields CASSMPTGGGMKETQYF.

This rearrangement joins TRBV6-5 to TRBJ1-3; no reliable D call. The CDR3 sequence is 13 residues long. V lost 5 bases and J 1 base, leaving 6 bases between the germline ends. Germline CDR1 and CDR2: MNHEY and SVGAGI. CDR3 sequence: CASSEASGNTIYF. The CDR3 DNA follows: TGTGCCAGCAGTGAGGCTTCTGGAAACACCATATATTTT.

This clone appeared a single time. This chain links TRBV6-1 with TRBJ2-1; 8 bases align to TRBD2. Germline loops: CDR1 MNHNS, CDR2 SASEGT. CDR3 size: 14 residues. V lost 5 bases and J lost 8; bases outside the gene matches: 8. The CDR3 sequence: CASSPSGGGYEQFF. For the CDR3, the DNA is TGTGCCAGCAGTCCCTCGGGGGGGGGATATGAGCAGTTCTTC.

J is TRBJ2-7 and V is TRBV18; D perhaps matches TRBD2 (6 bases). The CDR3 length is 16 residues. Germline lookup yields CDR1 KGHSH and CDR2 LQKENI. V lost 3 bases and J lost 1, with 16 bases in between. CDR3 bases: TGTGCCAGCTCACCGTCCGGGGGTATAGCGTCCTACGAGCAGTACTTC. Protein: CASSPSGGIASYEQYF.